The entry that follows covers one TCR beta chain sequence. Participants reported their clinical history, and cohort assignment relied on those reports. Two negative PCRs, clearance, or symptom resolution had been documented for recovered Cohort 3 donors. As handled by the study authors: Scientists estimated how many nucleated cells there were by amplifying reference gene primers. Assay: immunoSEQ multiplex PCR; the TCRdb copy retains only in-frame clones and omits some. That table is the source of V, J and clone size, and D and trimming were worked out from the DNA. Here the sample spans about 320,000 clones, about 87% being singletons. The sample originates from a study of blood T cell repertoires in COVID-19. Across the study: Acute and convalescent COVID-19 specimens originated in the United States, Italy and Spain.

This CDR3 contains 15 residues. Germline V gene data show CDR1 as SGDLS and CDR2 as YYNGEE. The trim removed 5 bases at V and 8 bases at J, leaving 13 bases unmatched. Material for sequencing was PBMCs or T cells enriched from blood (not recorded which). The clonotype comes from a man under 40 who had recovered from COVID-19. The chain employs TRBV9 and TRBJ1-3; 7 bases fit TRBD1. The CDR3 sequence: CASSPGQADGDTIYF. Here the CDR3 DNA reads TGTGCCAGCAGTCCTGGACAGGCCGACGGGGACACCATATATTTT.